Listed here are 28 T cell receptor beta chains from one sample, sequenced in a study of T-cell reconstitution after alpha-beta-depleted transplantation in children. For TCRbeta, the library was prepared with unique molecular identifiers. Using its own MiXCR run on the PCR reads, TCRdb lists one record per CDR3 protein. The table records some 300,000 distinct CDR3 sequences, 6% to 10% of them present only once. Study results and limitations: From newly produced T cells came most of the T-cell counts and diversity one year after transplant.

What these receptors recognize is not known. The sequencing here drew on peripheral blood, taken 360 days after TCRalphabeta/CD19-depleted stem cell transplant. Receptors were obtained from a female patient between 2 and 15 years old who had a stem cell transplant for Fanconi anemia, so the T cells may come from the graft donor.

This clonotype was found many times. The chain recombines TRBV28 with TRBJ2-1; TRBD2 is a possible D gene (6 bases). Germline lookup yields CDR1 MDHEN and CDR2 SYDVKM. This CDR3 region has 14 residues. The V end was cut by 3 bases, the J end by 2 bases, with 8 bases between. The CDR3 DNA sequence: TGTGCCAGCAGTTTCGGAGGGGCCTACAATGAGCAGTTCTTC. Translation: CASSFGGAYNEQFF.

This clonotype appeared a few times. The rearrangement uses TRBV6-5 and TRBJ1-5; possibly TRBD1 for D (6 bases). The CDR3 runs 13 residues. Germline assignment: CDR1 MNHEY and CDR2 SVGAGI. Trimming cost V 8 bases and J 4 bases, with 12 bases left between them. The CDR3 spells CASARGLNQPQHF. Written as DNA, the CDR3 is TGTGCCAGCGCCCGGGGGCTAAATCAGCCCCAGCATTTT.

Many counts were recorded for this clonotype. This chain links TRBV29-1 with TRBJ1-2, with D uncertain. This CDR3 has 13 residues. CDR1 SQVTM and CDR2 ANQGSEA come from the germline V gene. The V end lost 3 bases, the J end lost 2 bases, and 10 bases lay between the germline ends. The CDR3 spells CSVDPGENYGYTF. The CDR3 coding sequence is TGCAGCGTTGATCCGGGAGAAAACTATGGCTACACCTTC.

This clonotype appeared many times. The chain is built from TRBV27 and TRBJ2-7; TRBD2 agrees at 9 bases. This CDR3 comprises 17 residues. Germline V gene sequence: CDR1 MNHEY, CDR2 SMNVEV (reference sequence). V lost 1 base, J lost 4 bases, and 11 bases stayed unmatched. This CDR3 reads CASSLYVNSGSSYEQYF. In DNA form, the CDR3 reads TGTGCCAGCAGTTTATATGTTAATAGCGGGAGTTCATACGAGCAGTACTTC.

This clonotype was counted many times. J is TRBJ1-1 and V is TRBV20-1, with TRBD1 identical over 7 bases. The CDR3 runs 14 residues. Germline V gene data show CDR1 as DFQATT and CDR2 as SNEGSKA (reference sequence). Unmatched junction bases numbered 13, after V lost 3 bases and J lost 9 bases. The CDR3 DNA reads TGCAGTGCTAGCTCAGACAGGGTCTTTATCAAAGCTTTCTTT. Its protein product is CSASSDRVFIKAFF.

In this sample, this clonotype turned up many times. The rearrangement links TRBV12-3 or TRBV12-4 to TRBJ1-1; TRBD1 is a possible D gene (6 bases). This CDR3 has 13 residues. Trimming took off 4 bases at V and 10 bases at J, with 16 bases between the two ends. The CDR3 sequence is CASSSRTDVAAFF. CDR3 nucleotide sequence: TGTGCCAGCAGTTCTAGGACAGACGTTGCAGCTTTCTTT.

Many counts were recorded for this clonotype. The chain couples TRBV28 to TRBJ2-4; 9 bases are a match to TRBD1. Germline values: CDR1 MDHEN, CDR2 SYDVKM. CDR3 length: 15 amino acids. The trim removed 6 bases at V and 6 bases at J, leaving 9 bases unmatched. The CDR3 is CASSKRQGVANIQYF. In DNA form, the CDR3 reads TGTGCCAGCAGCAAAAGACAGGGGGTTGCAAACATTCAGTACTTC.

This rearrangement joins TRBV11-2 to TRBJ2-1, with D perhaps matching TRBD1 (6 bases). Germline values: CDR1 SGHAT, CDR2 FQNNGV. The CDR3 runs 16 residues. V was trimmed by 4 bases and J by 0 bases, leaving 13 bases between them. Here the CDR3 reads CASSSWDKPSYNEQFF. The CDR3 DNA reads as TGTGCCAGCAGCTCCTGGGACAAACCCTCCTACAATGAGCAGTTCTTC.

This clonotype ranks as medium-sized. This chain joins TRBV24-1 and TRBJ2-1; 8 nucleotides agree with TRBD2. This CDR3 has 14 residues. The germline V gene encodes CDR1 KGHDR and CDR2 SFDVKD. With 5 bases clipped from V and 10 bases from J, the junction kept 9 bases outside the gene matches. DNA for the CDR3: TGTGCCACCAGTGCCCGGGGGGGCCGGGGAGAGCAGTTCTTC. It codes for CATSARGGRGEQFF.

Ten or more counts support this clonotype. V is TRBV5-1 and J is TRBJ2-7; TRBD2 is a possible D gene (6 bases). The ends were cut back, 0 bases at V and 3 bases at J, with 13 bases in the middle. CDR1 is SGHRS and CDR2 is YFSETQ in the germline V gene. The CDR3 extends over 15 amino acids. CDR3 in amino acids: CASSLEGTGDYEQYV. The CDR3 DNA reads TGCGCCAGCAGCTTGGAAGGAACGGGGGACTACGAGCAGTACGTC.

The J gene is TRBJ2-2, the V gene TRBV7-6, with TRBD1 identical over 7 bases. V was clipped by 3 bases and J by 10 bases; unmatched bases: 8. The CDR3 totals 14 residues. CDR1 and CDR2 from the germline V gene are SGHVS and FNYEAQ. CDR3 DNA: TGTGCCAGCAGCTTGGGGACAGAGGTGGTGGAGCTGTTTTTT. It codes for CASSLGTEVVELFF.

There are many counts of this clonotype. The CDR3 sequence: CASSSRSSYNEQFF. The CDR3 DNA reads as TGTGCCAGCAGCTCCCGAAGCTCCTACAATGAGCAGTTCTTC. The chain carries TRBV5-6 and TRBJ2-1; the D is unclear. V was trimmed by 3 bases and J by 0 bases, leaving 7 bases between them. The CDR3 runs 14 residues. The germline V gene has CDR1 SGHDT and CDR2 YYEEEE.

The chain uses TRBV5-1 and TRBJ1-1; no clear D. V lost 3 bases and J lost 1, with 16 bases in between. CDR3 length: 16 residues. Germline V CDR1 and CDR2: SGHRS, YFSETQ. CDR3: CASSSRLSLGNTEAFF. The CDR3 DNA sequence: TGCGCCAGCAGCTCCCGTTTGAGCCTAGGGAACACTGAAGCTTTCTTT.

This clonotype was detected a few times. The CDR3 sequence is CASETDSYEQYF. In nucleotides, the CDR3 is TGTGCCAGTGAAACAGATTCCTACGAGCAGTACTTC. This chain links TRBV11-2 with TRBJ2-7, with D unresolved. This CDR3 contains 12 residues. Looked up from germline, CDR1 is SGHAT and CDR2 is FQNNGV. Trimming took 9 bases from V and 1 from J, leaving 10 bases between them.

This clonotype appeared many times. The V and J genes are TRBV29-1 and TRBJ1-2; D is perhaps TRBD1 (6 bases). The V end was cut by 2 bases, the J end by 2 bases, with 12 bases between. Germline CDR1 SQVTM, CDR2 ANQGSEA. The CDR3 has 14 residues. The chain's CDR3 is CSVETRGLNYGYTF. In DNA form, the CDR3 reads TGCAGCGTTGAAACCAGGGGACTCAACTATGGCTACACCTTC.

This clonotype was picked up many times. The rearrangement joins TRBV5-1 to TRBJ2-7; D unclear. This CDR3 is built from 12 residues. Looked up from germline, CDR1 is SGHRS and CDR2 is YFSETQ. V was trimmed by 6 bases and J by 0 bases, leaving 7 bases between them. The DNA of the CDR3 is TGCGCCAGCATGGCGATCTCCTACGAGCAGTACTTC. This gives the protein CASMAISYEQYF.

This clonotype has at least ten counts. The gene calls are TRBV20-1 and TRBJ2-5; D gene uncertain. Trimming removed 3 bases from V and 3 bases from J, with 8 bases in between. CDR3 length: 12 residues. From germline, CDR1 is DFQATT and CDR2 SNEGSKA (reference sequence). The CDR3 loop is CSASRQEETQYF. CDR3 bases: TGCAGTGCTAGTCGGCAGGAAGAGACCCAGTACTTC.

On this clonotype itself: An end of the junction does not agree with germline; a read error may underlie this. This CDR3 reads CASSFPGQGLHF. The CDR3, as DNA: TGCGCCAGCAGCTTCCCAGGACAGGGGCTGCACTTC. V and J are TRBV10-1 and TRBJ2-7; 9 bases line up with TRBD1. There are 12 residues in the CDR3. Germline CDR1 WNHNN, CDR2 SYGVQD (reference sequence).

This clonotype occurred many times. The genes are TRBV27 and TRBJ1-1; a weak D match, TRBD1 (6 bases). V was shortened by 2 bases and J by 4 bases, with 14 bases between the two germline ends. The CDR3 has 15 amino acids. The germline gives CDR1 MNHEY, CDR2 SMNVEV (reference sequence). The CDR3 reads CASSLRQGMGTEAFF. The CDR3 DNA reads as TGTGCCAGCAGTTTAAGGCAGGGGATGGGCACTGAAGCTTTCTTT.

This clonotype was observed many times. The V gene is TRBV24-1, the J gene TRBJ2-2; TRBD2 agrees at 8 bases. This CDR3 is 14 amino acids long. In germline, CDR1 is KGHDR, CDR2 SFDVKD. V trimming: 9 bases; J trimming: 1 base; junction bases outside the gene matches: 3. In nucleotides, the CDR3 is TGTGCCACCGGTCGGGAGGGGAACACCGGGGAGCTGTTTTTT. This sequence encodes CATGREGNTGELFF.

This clonotype was counted many times. The V call is TRBV5-1, the J call TRBJ2-3; 9 bases agree with TRBD2. The trim removed 3 bases at V and 3 bases at J, leaving 5 bases unmatched. This CDR3 has 15 residues. Germline assignment: CDR1 SGHRS and CDR2 YFSETQ. The CDR3 region has the DNA TGCGCCAGCAGCTGGATGCTAGCGGGGACAGATACGCAGTATTTT. Encoded protein: CASSWMLAGTDTQYF.

This rearrangement joins TRBV3-1 to TRBJ2-1; no definite D call. From germline, CDR1 is LGHDT and CDR2 YNNKEL (reference sequence). The CDR3 runs to 19 residues. Between the trimmed V and J ends, which lost 0 bases and 5 bases, there was a span of 23 bases. The CDR3 spells CASSQEVSRLGNLDNEQFF. Written as DNA, the CDR3 is TGTGCCAGCAGCCAAGAGGTAAGTCGGTTGGGGAATTTGGACAATGAGCAGTTCTTC.

V gene TRBV7-2 combines with J gene TRBJ2-5; 8 bases are a match to TRBD2. The CDR3 is made up of 17 amino acids. CDR1 SGHTA and CDR2 FQGNSA come from the germline V gene. With V trimmed by 5 bases and J by 5 bases, 16 bases remained unmatched. CDR3 nucleotide sequence: TGTGCCAGCAGCCCCCAAAACGGGCTAGCGGGTCAGGAGACCCAGTACTTC. Translation: CASSPQNGLAGQETQYF.

The chain links TRBV18 to TRBJ1-1; D possibly corresponds to TRBD1 (5 bases). Trimming cost V 3 bases and J 3 bases, with 11 bases left between them. The germline V gene encodes CDR1 KGHSH and CDR2 LQKENI. This CDR3 has 14 amino acids. The CDR3 nucleotides read TGTGCCAGCTCACCCAGTCAGGGCTACACTGAAGCTTTCTTT. Translated, it gives CASSPSQGYTEAFF.

Ten or more counts support this clonotype. V gene TRBV5-1 combines with J gene TRBJ2-3, with D perhaps TRBD1 (5 bases). CDR1 SGHRS and CDR2 YFSETQ come from the germline V gene. The V gene lost 2 bases and the J gene lost 5 bases, with 9 bases spanning the gap. This CDR3 is 13 amino acids long. The CDR3 DNA sequence: TGCGCCAGCAGCTTCGTAGGGGAAGATACGCAGTATTTT. This codes for CASSFVGEDTQYF.

This chain uses TRBV4-2 with TRBJ2-2, with TRBD1 as a possible D gene (5 bases). The ends were cut back, 0 bases at V and 0 bases at J, with 14 bases in the middle. Looked up from germline, CDR1 is LGHNA and CDR2 is YNFKEQ. The CDR3 is 18 residues long. CDR3 DNA: TGTGCCAGCAGCCAAGATCGGAAGACAGTACCGAACACCGGGGAGCTGTTTTTT. Translated, it gives CASSQDRKTVPNTGELFF.

This clonotype was recorded once. The V and J genes are TRBV6-1 and TRBJ2-3; TRBD2 matches 9 bases. This CDR3 has 15 amino acids. Germline lookup yields CDR1 MNHNS and CDR2 SASEGT. The trim removed 6 bases at V and 6 bases at J, leaving 10 bases unmatched. The CDR3 loop is CASSGGAGGPDTQYF. CDR3 DNA sequence: TGTGCCAGCAGCGGGGGCGCGGGGGGGCCGGATACGCAGTATTTT.

The table lists this clonotype with many counts. This chain connects TRBV5-1 to TRBJ2-2; 7 bases are shared with TRBD2. The V gene's germline CDR1 is SGHRS and CDR2 YFSETQ. With 0 bases clipped from V and 6 bases from J, the junction kept 2 bases outside the gene matches. This CDR3 region has 14 residues. CDR3 bases: TGCGCCAGCAGCTTGGGACTAGCCGCCGGGGAGCTGTTTTTT. It specifies CASSLGLAAGELFF.